This T cell receptor (beta chain) stems from a study of human T cells and chemical hapten exposure. In this sample, this clonotype turned up a few times. V was clipped by 4 bases and J by 5 bases, with 8 bases between them. Germline V gives CDR1 ENHRY, CDR2 SYGVKD. CDR3 length equals 12 residues. TCRdb re-derived calls from the RACE reads in MiXCR, one entry per CDR3 protein. Among 360,000 or so distinct CDR3 sequences listed, over 6% were seen once. The time point denotes: patch test 2, 6 weeks after DPC sensitization. Documented treatment: therapeutic diphenylcyclopropenone sensitization with weekly scalp DPC.

The material was whole blood, obtained in connection with sensitization to the hapten diphenylcyclopropenone (DPC). The chain recombines TRBV10-3 with TRBJ1-2; D perhaps matches TRBD1 (5 bases). The TCR sequence derives from a woman younger than 30 with alopecia areata. Some clones in this sample may be carry-over from other donors' samples. Written as DNA, the CDR3 is TGTGCCATCAGTGGGGGGGAATATGGCTACACCTTC. This encodes CAISGGEYGYTF.